Reported below is one T cell receptor beta chain. immunoSEQ v3.0 was run at survey level. The method was immunoSEQ multiplex PCR; TCRdb's version includes in-frame clones alone and lacks a portion of them. The data show more than 35,000 clones, with roughly 80% seen just once and roughly 5.6% held by the top ten. The data originate from a study of long-term antiretroviral therapy in people with HIV. This CDR3 comprises 14 residues. Germline V gene lookup returns CDR1 SQVTM and CDR2 ANQGSEA. The V end lost 1 base, the J end lost 6 bases, and 13 bases lay between the germline ends. The receptor comes from a man in his late teens or twenties with HIV. V usage is TRBV29-1 and J usage is TRBJ2-1; D is unresolved. The specimen was unsorted PBMCs, collected 1.5 years after starting antiretroviral therapy. The CDR3 DNA follows: TGCAGCGTTGAAGGGGCAGGTATAGGCAATGAGCAGTTCTTC. Protein: CSVEGAGIGNEQFF.